One sample yielded the 22 T cell receptor beta chains listed below, sequenced in a study of blood T cell repertoires in COVID-19. Clones were sequenced by immunoSEQ multiplex PCR, and TCRdb holds only the in-frame ones, with some missing. There are about 100,000 clones in the sample; roughly 84% occur only once, and around 13% lies in the top ten. The specimen sequenced was peripheral blood. The receptors were gathered from a human donor in a cohort sampled during active COVID-19.

The rearrangement joins TRBV7-8 to TRBJ2-7; the D gene is possibly TRBD2 (6 bases). CDR3 length: 13 residues. V lost 3 bases to trimming and J lost 6 bases, with 12 bases between them. CDR1 and CDR2 from the germline V gene are SGHVS and FQNEAQ. CDR3 bases: TGTGCCAGCAGCTTCGGGACTCCACCCGAGCAGTACTTC. Its translation: CASSFGTPPEQYF. The full variable domain, rest sourced from reference TRBV7-8 and TRBJ2-7, is GAGVSQSPRYKVAKRGQDVALRCDPISGHVSLFWYQQALGQGPEFLTYFQNEAQLDKSGLPSDRFFAERPEGSVSTLKIQRTQQEDSAVYLCASSFGTPPEQYFGPGTRLTVT.

The chain couples TRBV5-1 to TRBJ2-7; TRBD2 matches at 13 bases. Germline V gene data show CDR1 as SGHRS and CDR2 as YFSETQ. The CDR3 contains 14 residues. The V segment lost 6 bases and the J segment 3 bases; nucleotides outside the gene matches: 3. The CDR3 protein is CASTGLAGRYEQYF. The CDR3 nucleotides read TGCGCCAGCACGGGACTAGCGGGGCGCTACGAGCAGTACTTC.

The chain employs TRBV3-1 (or the pseudogene TRBV3-2) and TRBJ2-5; D not resolved. Trimming took off 1 base at V and 5 bases at J, with 23 bases between the two ends. The CDR3 sequence is 18 residues long. Germline CDR1 is LGHDT and CDR2 is YNNKEL (reference sequence). The CDR3 DNA follows: TGTGCCAGCAGCCAAGTATTGATTGGAGTTGCACCAGATGAGACCCAGTACTTC. Translation: CASSQVLIGVAPDETQYF.

This clone turned up a few times. V gene TRBV6-5 combines with J gene TRBJ1-1; 8 nucleotides align to TRBD1. This CDR3 has 14 residues. Germline V gene sequence: CDR1 MNHEY, CDR2 SVGAGI. The ends lost 4 bases at V and 4 bases at J; junction bases unmatched: 5. The CDR3 DNA reads as TGTGCCAGCAGTTTGACAGGGGAGAGCACTGAAGCTTTCTTT. It encodes CASSLTGESTEAFF.

The rearrangement links TRBV19 to TRBJ1-1; 7 bases agree with TRBD1. Per the germline V gene, CDR1 is LNHDA and CDR2 is SQIVND (reference sequence). There are 13 residues in the CDR3. V lost 9 bases, J lost 0 bases, and 4 bases stayed unmatched. The CDR3 DNA is TGTGCCAGCCGGGGACAGATGAACACTGAAGCTTTCTTT. Residues: CASRGQMNTEAFF.

The chain uses TRBV7-9 and TRBJ2-6; 8 bases fit TRBD1. The CDR3 is made up of 17 amino acids. Germline V gene data show CDR1 as SEHNR and CDR2 as FQNEAQ (reference sequence). The V gene end was trimmed by 4 bases and the J gene end by 4 bases; junction bases not matched to a gene: 9. CDR3 nucleotides: TGTGCCAGCAGCTCCGCCGGACAGGGTCCCGGGGCCAACGTCCTGACTTTC. Translated: CASSSAGQGPGANVLTF.

The table lists this clone with a count of one. The V and J genes are TRBV5-6 and TRBJ1-2, with TRBD1 identical over 9 bases. The CDR3 loop spans 13 amino acids. In germline, CDR1 is SGHDT, CDR2 YYEEEE. The V segment lost 4 bases and the J segment 12 bases; nucleotides outside the gene matches: 10. The CDR3 nucleotides read TGTGCCAGCAGCCCTGGACAGGGGTTTATCGACACCTTC. Translating gives CASSPGQGFIDTF.

This clone is a singleton in its sample. The chain's CDR3 is CADSGGGAPTKGELFF. DNA for the CDR3: TGTGCCGACAGCGGGGGCGGGGCCCCAACCAAGGGGGAGCTGTTTTTT. The rearrangement links TRBV24-1 to TRBJ2-2, with TRBD2 matching 8 bases. The V and J ends lost 12 bases and 8 bases, in that order; junction bases with no gene match: 19. The CDR3 is 16 amino acids. Germline V gene sequence: CDR1 KGHDR, CDR2 SFDVKD.

This clone was recorded a few times. The same CDR3 can be traced to other DNA sequences in this sample. The rearrangement uses TRBV18 and TRBJ1-5; 8 nucleotides align to TRBD1. Trimming cost V 6 bases and J 2 bases; bases outside gene matches: 6. The V gene's germline CDR1 is KGHSH and CDR2 LQKENI. This CDR3 is built from 15 residues. The CDR3 DNA is TGTGCCAGCTCCCCCGACAGGGGTGGCAATCAGCCCCAGCATTTT. Its protein is CASSPDRGGNQPQHF. Full variable domain (rest looked up from reference TRBV18 and TRBJ1-5): NAGVMQNPRHLVRRRGQEARLRCSPMKGHSHVYWYRQLPEEGLKFMVYLQKENIIDESGMPKERFSAEFPKEGPSILRIQQVVRGDSAAYFCASSPDRGGNQPQHFGDGTRLSIL.

This chain joins TRBV20-1 and TRBJ2-3; tentatively, D is TRBD2 (7 bases). The CDR3 has 15 amino acids. V lost 3 bases, J lost 4 bases, and 17 bases lay in between. CDR1 is DFQATT and CDR2 is SNEGSKA in the germline V gene (reference sequence). The CDR3 DNA reads TGCAGTGCTAGTCCTTTTGGCGGGGGCGCAGATACGCAGTATTTT. Residues: CSASPFGGGADTQYF.

The chain carries TRBV6-5 and TRBJ2-1; a possible D gene is TRBD1 (5 bases). There are 16 residues in the CDR3. The germline V gene has CDR1 MNHEY and CDR2 SVGAGI. The V end was cut by 2 bases, the J end by 5 bases, with 16 bases between. The CDR3 sequence: CASSYGAVKSDNEQFF. The DNA of the CDR3 is TGTGCCAGCAGTTACGGGGCAGTCAAATCTGACAATGAGCAGTTCTTC.

In its sample, this clone was seen a few times. The chain couples TRBV5-1 to TRBJ2-7; D unclear. V was pared by 3 bases and J by 0 bases, with 13 bases between. CDR3 length equals 15 residues. Germline assignment: CDR1 SGHRS and CDR2 YFSETQ. The CDR3 is CASSYSRSSSYEQYF. CDR3 nucleotide sequence: TGCGCCAGCAGCTACTCAAGGAGTAGCTCCTACGAGCAGTACTTC.

This clone was recorded a few times. Here the CDR3 DNA reads TGTGCCAGCAGCAAAACCGGGACAGGGCACTACGAGCAGTACTTC. As protein: CASSKTGTGHYEQYF. The chain couples TRBV7-6 to TRBJ2-7; TRBD1 aligns across 9 bases. Germline CDR1 and CDR2: SGHVS and FNYEAQ. CDR3 size: 15 residues. V was pared by 5 bases and J by 3 bases, with 8 bases of the junction left unmatched.

The J gene is TRBJ1-3, the V gene TRBV11-2, with D maybe TRBD1 (6 bases). The V gene's germline CDR1 is SGHAT and CDR2 FQNNGV. V was clipped by 6 bases and J by 3 bases, with 12 bases between them. This CDR3 contains 14 residues. The CDR3 DNA is TGTGCCAGCAGGATGACGGACAGTGGAAACACCATATATTTT. Translation gives CASRMTDSGNTIYF. The whole variable domain, filled in from reference TRBV11-2 and TRBJ1-3, reads EAGVAQSPRYKIIEKRQSVAFWCNPISGHATLYWYQQILGQGPKLLIQFQNNGVVDDSQLPKDRFSAERLKGVDSTLKIQPAKLEDSAVYLCASRMTDSGNTIYFGEGSWLTVV.

The V call is TRBV5-5, the J call TRBJ2-1; D perhaps matches TRBD2 (6 bases). CDR3 size: 11 residues. V lost 1 base and J lost 14, with 10 bases in between. The V gene's germline CDR1 is SGHKS and CDR2 YYEKEE (reference sequence). The CDR3 bases are TGTGCCAGCAGCTTGCGGGGACTCGAGTTCTTC. It codes for CASSLRGLEFF.

The V and J genes are TRBV9 and TRBJ2-2; 7 bases map to TRBD2. Germline trimming cut 0 bases from V and 5 bases from J; bases unmatched to any gene: 7. The CDR3 runs to 16 residues. Looked up from germline, CDR1 is SGDLS and CDR2 is YYNGEE. CDR3 coding DNA: TGTGCCAGCAGCGTAGGAGGCTTCGGGAGGACCGGGGAGCTGTTTTTT. This codes for CASSVGGFGRTGELFF.

This clone was recorded only once. The chain joins TRBV10-2 to TRBJ2-1; D possibly corresponds to TRBD2 (6 bases). Germline loops: CDR1 WSHSY, CDR2 SAAADI. Trimming removed 7 bases at V and 9 bases at J, with 28 bases between. This CDR3 contains 17 residues. CDR3 sequence reads: CASMPPSPGVRIGEQFF. CDR3 DNA sequence: TGCGCCAGCATGCCCCCATCACCGGGAGTAAGGATAGGTGAGCAGTTCTTC.

V usage is TRBV6-2 or TRBV6-3 and J usage is TRBJ1-5, with 12 bases that match TRBD1. This CDR3 spans 15 amino acids. Trimming cost V 2 bases and J 6 bases; bases outside gene matches: 2. CDR1 and CDR2 (germline): MNHEY, SVGEGT. CDR3 DNA: TGTGCCAGCAGTTACGGGACAGGGGGCACTCAGCCCCAGCATTTT. Its translation: CASSYGTGGTQPQHF.

The rearrangement joins TRBV19 to TRBJ2-1; possible D gene TRBD2, 5 bases. The CDR3 has 16 residues. The V end was cut by 3 bases, the J end by 2 bases, with 14 bases between. In germline, CDR1 is LNHDA, CDR2 SQIVND (reference sequence). CDR3 coding DNA: TGTGCCAGTAGTATTGGTGGGAGTGTGGCCTACAATGAGCAGTTCTTC. Translated: CASSIGGSVAYNEQFF.

V is TRBV6-5 and J is TRBJ2-5; D is perhaps TRBD1 (6 bases). Germline values: CDR1 MNHEY, CDR2 SVGAGI. V was trimmed by 8 bases and J by 4 bases, leaving 17 bases between them. The CDR3 runs to 14 residues. The CDR3 spells CASVRWTARETQYF. For the CDR3, the DNA is TGTGCCAGCGTCAGATGGACAGCCCGAGAGACCCAGTACTTC.

In its sample, this clone was seen once. For the CDR3, the DNA is TGTGCCAGTAGTCCCGACTCGGGCAATCAGCCCCAGCATTTT. Residues: CASSPDSGNQPQHF. The chain combines TRBV19 with TRBJ1-5; D is uncertain. The V gene's germline CDR1 is LNHDA and CDR2 SQIVND (reference sequence). V gave up 5 bases and J gave up 2 bases, with 10 bases separating them. CDR3 length: 14 residues. The entire variable domain, with the rest obtained from reference TRBV19 and TRBJ1-5, is as follows: DGGITQSPKYLFRKEGQNVTLSCEQNLNHDAMYWYRQDPGQGLRLIYYSQIVNDFQKGDIAEGYSVSREKKESFPLTVTSAQKNPTAFYLCASSPDSGNQPQHFGDGTRLSIL.

The chain couples TRBV5-1 to TRBJ1-2, with 9 bases identical to TRBD1. This CDR3 has 13 residues. Germline CDR1 SGHRS, CDR2 YFSETQ. V lost 4 bases and J lost 7; bases outside the gene matches: 5. The CDR3 nucleotides are TGCGCCAGCAGCGAGACAGGGGGATCTGGCTACACCTTC. This encodes CASSETGGSGYTF.